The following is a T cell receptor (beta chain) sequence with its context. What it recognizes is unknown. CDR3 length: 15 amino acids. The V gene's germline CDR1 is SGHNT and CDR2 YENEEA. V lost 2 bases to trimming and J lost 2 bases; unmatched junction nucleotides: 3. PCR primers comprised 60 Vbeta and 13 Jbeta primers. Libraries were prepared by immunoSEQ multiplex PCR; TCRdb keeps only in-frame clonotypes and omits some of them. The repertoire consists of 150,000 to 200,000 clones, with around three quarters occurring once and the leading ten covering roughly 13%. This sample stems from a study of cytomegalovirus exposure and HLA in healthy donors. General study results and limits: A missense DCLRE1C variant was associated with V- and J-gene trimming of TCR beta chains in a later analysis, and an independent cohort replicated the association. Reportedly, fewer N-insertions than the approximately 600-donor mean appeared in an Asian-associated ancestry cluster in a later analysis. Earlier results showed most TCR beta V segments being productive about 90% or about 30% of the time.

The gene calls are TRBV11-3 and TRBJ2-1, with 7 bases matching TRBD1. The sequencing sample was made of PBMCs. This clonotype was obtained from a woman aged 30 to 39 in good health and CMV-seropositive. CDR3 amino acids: CASSLRQGTYNEQFF. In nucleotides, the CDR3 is TGTGCCAGCAGCTTAAGACAGGGTACCTACAATGAGCAGTTCTTC.